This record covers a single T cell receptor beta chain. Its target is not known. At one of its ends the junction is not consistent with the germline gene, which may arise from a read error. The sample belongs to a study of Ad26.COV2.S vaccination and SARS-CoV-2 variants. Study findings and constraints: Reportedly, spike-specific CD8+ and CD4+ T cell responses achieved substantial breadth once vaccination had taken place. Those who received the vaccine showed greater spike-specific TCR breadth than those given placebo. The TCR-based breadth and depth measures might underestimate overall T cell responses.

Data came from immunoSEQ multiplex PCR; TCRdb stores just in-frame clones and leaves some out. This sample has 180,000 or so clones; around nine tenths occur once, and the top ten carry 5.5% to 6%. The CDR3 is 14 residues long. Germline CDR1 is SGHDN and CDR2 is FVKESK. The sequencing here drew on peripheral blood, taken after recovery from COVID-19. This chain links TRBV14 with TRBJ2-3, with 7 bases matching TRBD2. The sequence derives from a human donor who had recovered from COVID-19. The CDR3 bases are TGTGCCAGCAGCCAATTGACTAGCAGAGATACGCAGTATTTT. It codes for CASSQLTSRDTQYF.